This TCR beta chain was identified during a study of T cell responses to AZD1222 COVID-19 vaccine. Study-wide findings and caveats: Reportedly, close to half of spike-specific TCRs are directed against unmutated variant regions. Spike-specific TCRs gained breadth and depth after people received two AZD1222 doses. Across spike, vaccine-associated CD4 TCRs were found, dominant at 160-218 and 743-854. Sampled repertoires all dated from after the peak T cell response.

Unmatched junction bases numbered 15, after V lost 0 bases and J lost 9 bases. The germline gives CDR1 LGHNA, CDR2 YNFKEQ. The CDR3 is made up of 20 amino acids. Concerning this clone: Antigen specificity is unknown.

The method was immunoSEQ multiplex PCR; TCRdb's version includes in-frame clones alone and lacks a portion of them. The table has roughly 190,000 clones, roughly 93% seen once. The sequenced sample was peripheral blood, obtained on day 0 of AZD1222 vaccination. The rearrangement links TRBV4-2 to TRBJ2-1; 15 positions agree with TRBD2. The TCR was taken from an adult in good health. The CDR3 region has the DNA TGTGCCAGCAGCCAAGAATTAGCGCGGGGACTAGCGGGAGGTATGGGTGAGCAGTTCTTC. Its protein is CASSQELARGLAGGMGEQFF.